Listed below are T cell receptor beta chains from one sample, sequenced in a study of neoadjuvant anti-PD-1 for oral cavity cancer. Clones were sequenced by immunoSEQ multiplex PCR, and TCRdb holds only the in-frame ones, with some missing. The sample yields about 15,000 clones, around 40% seen once. The sequences come from tumor tissue, collected after nivolumab (anti-PD-1) treatment. These TCRs come from a person aged 35 to 85 with oral cavity squamous cell carcinoma. Each CDR3 is given with its conserved first and last residue. The order of the fields is D gene, J gene, V gene, clone size, CDR3 protein, CDR3 DNA. The D gene is left open where the match is weak. The listing skips clone size in some rows; elsewhere it reads once, few, many or a size class.

d_call: .
j_call: TRBJ2-7
v_call: TRBV27
clone_size: .
cdr3_aa: CASSLWAGYEQYF
cdr3_nt: TGTGCCAGCAGTTTGTGGGCGGGCTACGAGCAGTACTTC

d_call: TRBD1
j_call: TRBJ1-2
v_call: TRBV5-4
clone_size: once
cdr3_aa: CASSRGGQKLYGYTF
cdr3_nt: TGTGCCAGCAGCCGGGGGGGACAGAAACTCTATGGCTACACCTTC

d_call: .
j_call: TRBJ2-5
v_call: TRBV11-3
clone_size: .
cdr3_aa: CASSLGVSVETQYF
cdr3_nt: TGTGCCAGCAGCTTAGGGGTGTCTGTCGAGACCCAGTACTTC

d_call: .
j_call: TRBJ1-4
v_call: TRBV4-3
clone_size: .
cdr3_aa: CASSQETGQGNEKLFF
cdr3_nt: TGCGCCAGCAGCCAAGAAACTGGCCAGGGTAATGAAAAACTGTTTTTT

d_call: TRBD1
j_call: TRBJ2-5
v_call: TRBV5-1
clone_size: .
cdr3_aa: CASSSDRGTETQYF
cdr3_nt: TGCGCCAGCAGCTCCGACAGGGGTACAGAGACCCAGTACTTC

d_call: .
j_call: TRBJ2-1
v_call: TRBV18
clone_size: few
cdr3_aa: CASTEYNEQFF
cdr3_nt: TGTGCCAGCACAGAGTACAATGAGCAGTTCTTC

d_call: .
j_call: TRBJ2-2
v_call: TRBV7-9
clone_size: .
cdr3_aa: CASSFDFWDQNTGELFF
cdr3_nt: TGTGCCAGCAGCTTCGATTTTTGGGACCAAAACACCGGGGAGCTGTTTTTT

d_call: .
j_call: TRBJ1-4
v_call: TRBV18
clone_size: .
cdr3_aa: CASSPQGLGEKLFF
cdr3_nt: TGTGCCAGCTCACCACAGGGACTGGGTGAAAAACTGTTTTTT

d_call: .
j_call: TRBJ1-2
v_call: TRBV7-2
clone_size: few
cdr3_aa: CASSLSGARDYGYTF
cdr3_nt: TGTGCCAGCAGCCTCTCTGGGGCGAGGGACTATGGCTACACCTTC

d_call: .
j_call: TRBJ2-7
v_call: TRBV28
clone_size: .
cdr3_aa: CASSAYGALSYEQYF
cdr3_nt: TGTGCCAGCAGTGCCTATGGGGCCCTCTCCTACGAGCAGTACTTC

d_call: .
j_call: TRBJ2-7
v_call: TRBV2
clone_size: .
cdr3_aa: CASSRDTYEQYF
cdr3_nt: TGTGCCAGCAGCCGAGACACCTACGAGCAGTACTTC

d_call: .
j_call: TRBJ2-3
v_call: TRBV28
clone_size: .
cdr3_aa: CASSLSGDTDTQYF
cdr3_nt: TGTGCCAGCAGTTTAAGCGGTGACACAGATACGCAGTATTTT

d_call: .
j_call: TRBJ1-1
v_call: TRBV20-1
clone_size: .
cdr3_aa: CSASNGIEAFF
cdr3_nt: TGCAGTGCTTCAAATGGGATTGAAGCTTTCTTT

d_call: TRBD2
j_call: TRBJ2-3
v_call: TRBV5-4
clone_size: .
cdr3_aa: CASSSGTSGGAGDTQYF
cdr3_nt: TGTGCCAGCAGCTCAGGGACTAGCGGGGGGGCCGGAGATACGCAGTATTTT

d_call: .
j_call: TRBJ1-4
v_call: TRBV5-6
clone_size: few
cdr3_aa: CASSSSSRGNEKLFF
cdr3_nt: TGTGCCAGCAGCTCTTCCTCTCGGGGGAACGAAAAACTGTTTTTT

d_call: .
j_call: TRBJ1-5
v_call: TRBV10-3
clone_size: few
cdr3_aa: CAISESPDYQPQHF
cdr3_nt: TGTGCCATCAGTGAGTCCCCTGACTATCAGCCCCAGCATTTT

d_call: .
j_call: TRBJ1-2
v_call: TRBV21-1
clone_size: .
cdr3_aa: CASSESGVDESPYGYTF
cdr3_nt: TGTGCCAGCAGCGAAAGCGGGGTGGACGAAAGCCCCTATGGCTACACCTTC

d_call: TRBD1
j_call: TRBJ1-3
v_call: TRBV28
clone_size: few
cdr3_aa: CASTLGQGRNTIYF
cdr3_nt: TGTGCCAGCACCCTTGGACAGGGGCGAAACACCATATATTTT

d_call: .
j_call: TRBJ1-2
v_call: TRBV4-3
clone_size: few
cdr3_aa: CASSQGRGGYTF
cdr3_nt: TGCGCCAGCAGCCAAGGACGGGGTGGCTACACCTTC

d_call: .
j_call: TRBJ2-3
v_call: TRBV7-8
clone_size: few
cdr3_aa: CASSFNLPGADTQYF
cdr3_nt: TGTGCCAGCAGCTTTAACCTCCCCGGCGCAGATACGCAGTATTTT

d_call: TRBD2
j_call: TRBJ2-5
v_call: TRBV7-9
clone_size: large
cdr3_aa: CASSLGGLKSQETQYF
cdr3_nt: TGTGCCAGCAGCTTAGGGGGACTAAAGAGCCAAGAGACCCAGTACTTC

d_call: .
j_call: TRBJ1-5
v_call: TRBV7-3
clone_size: .
cdr3_aa: CASSLTGDGSQPQHF
cdr3_nt: TGTGCCAGCAGCTTAACCGGGGACGGCAGTCAGCCCCAGCATTTT

d_call: TRBD1
j_call: TRBJ1-6
v_call: TRBV7-2
clone_size: many
cdr3_aa: CASSLGQGFSPLHF
cdr3_nt: TGTGCCAGCAGCTTAGGACAGGGATTTTCACCCCTCCACTTT

d_call: .
j_call: TRBJ1-6
v_call: TRBV7-2
clone_size: .
cdr3_aa: CASSVPGSSPLHF
cdr3_nt: TGTGCCAGCAGCGTGCCAGGTAGCTCACCCCTCCACTTT

d_call: TRBD1
j_call: TRBJ2-2
v_call: TRBV5-1
clone_size: medium-sized
cdr3_aa: CASSLGDRFTGELFF
cdr3_nt: TGCGCCAGCAGCTTAGGGGACAGATTCACCGGGGAGCTGTTTTTT

d_call: .
j_call: TRBJ2-2
v_call: TRBV11-2
clone_size: few
cdr3_aa: CASSLGGQDTGELFF
cdr3_nt: TGTGCCAGCAGCTTAGGGGGACAAGACACCGGGGAGCTGTTTTTT

d_call: .
j_call: TRBJ2-3
v_call: TRBV5-1
clone_size: few
cdr3_aa: CASSLTGLSTDTQYF
cdr3_nt: TGCGCCAGCAGCTTGACGGGACTCTCGACAGATACGCAGTATTTT

d_call: .
j_call: TRBJ1-2
v_call: TRBV7-2
clone_size: .
cdr3_aa: CASSLGDGYTF
cdr3_nt: TGTGCCAGCAGCTTAGGTGATGGCTACACCTTC

d_call: .
j_call: TRBJ1-4
v_call: TRBV29-1
clone_size: many
cdr3_aa: CSVGGRTNEKLFF
cdr3_nt: TGCAGCGTTGGGGGCAGAACTAATGAAAAACTGTTTTTT